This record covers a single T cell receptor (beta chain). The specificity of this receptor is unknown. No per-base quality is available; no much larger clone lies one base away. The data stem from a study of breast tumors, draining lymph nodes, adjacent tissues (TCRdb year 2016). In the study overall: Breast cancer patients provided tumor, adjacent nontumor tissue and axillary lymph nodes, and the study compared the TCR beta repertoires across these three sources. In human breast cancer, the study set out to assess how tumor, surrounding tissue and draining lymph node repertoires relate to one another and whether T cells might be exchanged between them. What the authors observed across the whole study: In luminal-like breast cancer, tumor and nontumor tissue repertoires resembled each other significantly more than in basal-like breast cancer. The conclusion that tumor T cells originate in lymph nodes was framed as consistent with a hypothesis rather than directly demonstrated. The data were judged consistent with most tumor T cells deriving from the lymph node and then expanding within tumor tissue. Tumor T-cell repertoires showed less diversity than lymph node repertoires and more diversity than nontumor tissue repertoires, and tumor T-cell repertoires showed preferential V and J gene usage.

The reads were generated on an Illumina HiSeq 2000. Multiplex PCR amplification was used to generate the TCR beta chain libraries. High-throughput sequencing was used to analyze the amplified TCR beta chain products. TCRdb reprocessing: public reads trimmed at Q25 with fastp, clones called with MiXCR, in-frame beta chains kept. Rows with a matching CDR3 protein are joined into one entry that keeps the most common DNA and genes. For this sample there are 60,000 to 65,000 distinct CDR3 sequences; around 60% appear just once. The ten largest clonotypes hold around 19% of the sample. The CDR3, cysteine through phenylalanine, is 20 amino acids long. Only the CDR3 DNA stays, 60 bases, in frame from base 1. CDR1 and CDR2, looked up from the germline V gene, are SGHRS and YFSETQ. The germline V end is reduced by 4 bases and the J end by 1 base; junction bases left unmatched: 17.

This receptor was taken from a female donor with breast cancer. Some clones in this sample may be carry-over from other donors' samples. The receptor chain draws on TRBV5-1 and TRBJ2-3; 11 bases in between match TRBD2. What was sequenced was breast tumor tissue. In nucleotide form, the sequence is TGCGCCAGCAGCCAAGATCCACCGGGACTAGCGGACGGAGGCACAGATACGCAGTATTTT. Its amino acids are CASSQDPPGLADGGTDTQYF.